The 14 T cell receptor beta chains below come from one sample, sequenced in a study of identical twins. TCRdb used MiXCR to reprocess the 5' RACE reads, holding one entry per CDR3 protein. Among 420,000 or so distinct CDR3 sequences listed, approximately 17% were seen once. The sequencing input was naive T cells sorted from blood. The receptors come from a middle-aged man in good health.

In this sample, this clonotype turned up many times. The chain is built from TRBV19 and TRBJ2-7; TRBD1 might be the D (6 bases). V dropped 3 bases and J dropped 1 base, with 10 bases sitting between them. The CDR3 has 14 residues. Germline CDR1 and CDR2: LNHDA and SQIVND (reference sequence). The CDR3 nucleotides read TGTGCCAGTAGTATCGGGACACCTTCCTACGAGCAGTACTTC. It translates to CASSIGTPSYEQYF.

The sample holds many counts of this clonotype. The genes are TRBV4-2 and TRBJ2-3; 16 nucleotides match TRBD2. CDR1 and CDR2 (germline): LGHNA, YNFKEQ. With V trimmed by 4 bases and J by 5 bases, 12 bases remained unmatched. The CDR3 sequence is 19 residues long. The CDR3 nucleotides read TGTGCCAGCAGCCGCGGCGGGACTAGCGGGGGGGGTTTAAGAGATACGCAGTATTTT. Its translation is CASSRGGTSGGGLRDTQYF.

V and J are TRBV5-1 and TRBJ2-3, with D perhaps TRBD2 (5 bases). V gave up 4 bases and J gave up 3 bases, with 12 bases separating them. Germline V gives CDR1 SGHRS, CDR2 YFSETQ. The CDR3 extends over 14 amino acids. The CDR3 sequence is CASSTSGGTDTQYF. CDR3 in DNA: TGCGCCAGCAGCACGTCCGGAGGTACAGATACGCAGTATTTT. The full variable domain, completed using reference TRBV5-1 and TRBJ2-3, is KAGVTQTPRYLIKTRGQQVTLSCSPISGHRSVSWYQQTPGQGLQFLFEYFSETQRNKGNFPGRFSGRQFSNSRSEMNVSTLELGDSALYLCASSTSGGTDTQYFGPGTRLTVL.

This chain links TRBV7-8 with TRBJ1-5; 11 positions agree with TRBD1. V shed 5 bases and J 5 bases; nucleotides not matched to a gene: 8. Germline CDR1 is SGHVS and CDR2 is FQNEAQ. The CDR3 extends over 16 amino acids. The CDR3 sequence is CASSPREDRGHQPQHF. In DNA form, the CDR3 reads TGTGCCAGCAGCCCAAGAGAGGACAGGGGGCATCAGCCCCAGCATTTT. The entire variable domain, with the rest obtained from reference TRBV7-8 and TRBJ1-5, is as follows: GAGVSQSPRYKVAKRGQDVALRCDPISGHVSLFWYQQALGQGPEFLTYFQNEAQLDKSGLPSDRFFAERPEGSVSTLKIQRTQQEDSAVYLCASSPREDRGHQPQHFGDGTRLSIL.

CDR3 bases: TGTGCCAGCAGTATGCTAGGGGGCTTCTCTGGAAACACCATATATTTT. Protein: CASSMLGGFSGNTIYF. The rearrangement uses TRBV12-3 or TRBV12-4 and TRBJ1-3; 7 nucleotides agree with TRBD1. This CDR3 contains 16 residues. V lost 5 bases to trimming and J lost 0 bases; unmatched junction nucleotides: 7.

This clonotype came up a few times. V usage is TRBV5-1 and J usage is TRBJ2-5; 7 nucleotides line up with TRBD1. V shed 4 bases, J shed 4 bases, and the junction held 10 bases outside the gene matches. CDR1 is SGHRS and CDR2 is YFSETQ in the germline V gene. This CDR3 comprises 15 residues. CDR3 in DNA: TGCGCCAGCAGCATACGCCCTGGACAGGTAGAGACCCAGTACTTC. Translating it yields CASSIRPGQVETQYF.

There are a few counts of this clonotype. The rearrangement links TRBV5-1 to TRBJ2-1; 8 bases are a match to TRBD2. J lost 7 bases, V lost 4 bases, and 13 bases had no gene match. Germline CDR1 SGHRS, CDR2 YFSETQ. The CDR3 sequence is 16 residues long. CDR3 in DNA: TGCGCCAGCAGCCCGGGTGTTATAGCGGGGTTGAATGAGCAGTTCTTC. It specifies CASSPGVIAGLNEQFF.

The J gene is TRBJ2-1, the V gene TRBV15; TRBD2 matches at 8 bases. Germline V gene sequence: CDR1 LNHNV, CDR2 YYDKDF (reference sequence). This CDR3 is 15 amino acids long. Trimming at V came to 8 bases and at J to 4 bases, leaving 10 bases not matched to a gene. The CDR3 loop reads CATGVSGNLYNEQFF. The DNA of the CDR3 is TGTGCCACCGGAGTTAGCGGGAACCTATACAATGAGCAGTTCTTC.

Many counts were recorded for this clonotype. As DNA, the CDR3 is TGCGCCAGCAGCTTGGGAAGTGAAGAGACCCAGTACTTC. It encodes CASSLGSEETQYF. The chain employs TRBV5-1 and TRBJ2-5; D ambiguous. The CDR3 is made up of 13 amino acids. The germline V gene encodes CDR1 SGHRS and CDR2 YFSETQ. V was cut by 0 bases and J by 3 bases, with 6 bases left in between.

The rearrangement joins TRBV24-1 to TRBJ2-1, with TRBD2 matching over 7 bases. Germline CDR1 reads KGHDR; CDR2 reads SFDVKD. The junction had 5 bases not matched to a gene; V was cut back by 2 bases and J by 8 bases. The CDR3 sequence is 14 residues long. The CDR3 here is CATSDWGGLHEQFF. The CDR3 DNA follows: TGTGCCACCAGTGATTGGGGGGGACTCCATGAGCAGTTCTTC.

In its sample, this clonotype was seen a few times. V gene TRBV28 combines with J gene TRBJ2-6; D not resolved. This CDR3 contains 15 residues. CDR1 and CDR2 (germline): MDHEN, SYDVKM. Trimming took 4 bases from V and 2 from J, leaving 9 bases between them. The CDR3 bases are TGTGCCAGCAGTTCATACAGTGCTGGGGCCAACGTCCTGACTTTC. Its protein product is CASSSYSAGANVLTF.

CDR3 loop: CASSLVGGGAGELFF. The CDR3 nucleotides are TGTGCCAGCAGCTTAGTAGGAGGGGGGGCCGGGGAGCTGTTTTTT. The chain uses TRBV7-8 and TRBJ2-2, with a possible D match to TRBD2 (7 bases). V gave up 1 base and J gave up 6 bases, with 12 bases separating them. In germline, CDR1 is SGHVS, CDR2 FQNEAQ. CDR3 size: 15 residues. The complete variable domain, with remaining parts taken from reference TRBV7-8 and TRBJ2-2, reads GAGVSQSPRYKVAKRGQDVALRCDPISGHVSLFWYQQALGQGPEFLTYFQNEAQLDKSGLPSDRFFAERPEGSVSTLKIQRTQQEDSAVYLCASSLVGGGAGELFFGEGSRLTVL.

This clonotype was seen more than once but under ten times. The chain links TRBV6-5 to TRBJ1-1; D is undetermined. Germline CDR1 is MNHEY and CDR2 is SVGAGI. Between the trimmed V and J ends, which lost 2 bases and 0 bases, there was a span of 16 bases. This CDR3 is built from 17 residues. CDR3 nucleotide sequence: TGTGCCAGCAGTTACCCCTCCCGGGTCGAGGTGAACACTGAAGCTTTCTTT. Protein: CASSYPSRVEVNTEAFF.

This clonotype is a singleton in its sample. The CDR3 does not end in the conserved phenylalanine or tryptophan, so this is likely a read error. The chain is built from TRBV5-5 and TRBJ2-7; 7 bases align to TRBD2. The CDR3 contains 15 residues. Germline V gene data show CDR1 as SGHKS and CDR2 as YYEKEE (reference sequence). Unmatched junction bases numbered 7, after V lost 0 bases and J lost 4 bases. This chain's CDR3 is CASSLVGLAEYEQYI. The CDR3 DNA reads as TGTGCCAGCAGCTTGGTGGGTCTAGCGGAGTACGAGCAGTACATC.